This section outlines one T cell receptor beta chain sequence together with its context. CDR1 is MNHEY and CDR2 is SMNVEV in the germline V gene (reference sequence). The CDR3 has 13 residues. Trimming took 3 bases from V and 5 from J; bases not matched to a gene: 4. MiXCR, run by TCRdb on the RT-PCR reads, gives a single entry per CDR3 protein. The sample holds more than 550,000 distinct CDR3 sequences, approximately 15% seen once. The chain links TRBV27 to TRBJ2-7; 7 bases match TRBD2. The sequencing input was memory CD4+ T cells from blood. The receptor was derived from a female donor in good health, serving as a healthy control. DNA for the CDR3: TGTGCCAGCAGTTTTGCGCGGGAGAACGAGCAGTACTTC. The encoded protein is CASSFARENEQYF.